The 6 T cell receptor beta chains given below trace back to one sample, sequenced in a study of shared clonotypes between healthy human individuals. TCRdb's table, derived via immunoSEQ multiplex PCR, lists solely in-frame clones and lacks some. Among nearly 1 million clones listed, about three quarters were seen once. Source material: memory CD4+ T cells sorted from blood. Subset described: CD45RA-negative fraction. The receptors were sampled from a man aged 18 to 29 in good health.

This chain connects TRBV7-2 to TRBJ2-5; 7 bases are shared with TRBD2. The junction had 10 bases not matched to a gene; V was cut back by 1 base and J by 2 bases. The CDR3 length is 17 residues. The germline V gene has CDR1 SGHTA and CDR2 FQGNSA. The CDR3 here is CASSLVARTRDQETQYF. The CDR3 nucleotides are TGTGCCAGCAGCTTAGTTGCCCGGACTAGAGATCAAGAGACCCAGTACTTC.

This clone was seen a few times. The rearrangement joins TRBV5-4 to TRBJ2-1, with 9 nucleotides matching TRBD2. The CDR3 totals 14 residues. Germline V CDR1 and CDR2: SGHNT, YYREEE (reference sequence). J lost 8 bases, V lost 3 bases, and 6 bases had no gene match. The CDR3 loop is CASSSQREADEQFF. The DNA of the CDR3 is TGTGCCAGCAGCTCCCAGCGGGAGGCGGATGAGCAGTTCTTC.

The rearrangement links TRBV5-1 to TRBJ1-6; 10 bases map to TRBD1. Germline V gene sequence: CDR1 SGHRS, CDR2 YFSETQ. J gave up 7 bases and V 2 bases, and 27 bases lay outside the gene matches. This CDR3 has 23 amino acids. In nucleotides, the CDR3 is TGCGCCAGCAGCTTTCCGGGACAGGGGAGGTCGGAGTCGTTGTTACCCCAAAATTCACCCCTCCACTTT. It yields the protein CASSFPGQGRSESLLPQNSPLHF.

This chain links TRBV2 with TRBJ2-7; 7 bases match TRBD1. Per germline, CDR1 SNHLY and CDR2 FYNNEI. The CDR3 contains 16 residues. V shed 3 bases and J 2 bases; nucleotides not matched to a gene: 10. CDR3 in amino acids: CASSDLFEGAAYEQYF. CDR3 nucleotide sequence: TGTGCCAGCAGTGATCTGTTTGAGGGGGCCGCCTACGAGCAGTACTTC.

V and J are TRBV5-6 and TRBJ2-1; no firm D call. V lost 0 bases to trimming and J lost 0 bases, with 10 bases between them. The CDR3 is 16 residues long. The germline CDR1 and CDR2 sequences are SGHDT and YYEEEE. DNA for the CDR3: TGTGCCAGCAGCTTGGTTTTCGCGAGCTCCTACAATGAGCAGTTCTTC. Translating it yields CASSLVFASSYNEQFF. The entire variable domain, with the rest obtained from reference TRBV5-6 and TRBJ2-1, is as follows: DAGVTQSPTHLIKTRGQQVTLRCSPKSGHDTVSWYQQALGQGPQFIFQYYEEEERQRGNFPDRFSGHQFPNYSSELNVNALLLGDSALYLCASSLVFASSYNEQFFGPGTRLTVL.

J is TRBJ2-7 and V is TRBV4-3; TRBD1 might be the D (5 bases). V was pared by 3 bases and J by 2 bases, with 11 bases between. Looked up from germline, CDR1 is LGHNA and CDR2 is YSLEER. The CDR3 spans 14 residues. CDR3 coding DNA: TGCGCCAGCAGCCACGCTGACAGTACCTACGAGCAGTACTTC. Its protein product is CASSHADSTYEQYF.